This TCR beta chain was captured in a study of T cell responses to AZD1222 COVID-19 vaccine (dated by TCRdb to the early 2020s). For the study in its entirety: TCR sequencing was performed for about 250 trial participants, of whom around 210 were given two doses of AZD1222 and approximately 26 were given two doses of MenACWY control vaccine. Enrollment into the trials was organized by age into subgroups of 18-55, 56-69 and 70-plus years, and those subgroups contained roughly 160, 29 and 62 TCR-sequenced participants, respectively. Beyond this particular receptor, the publication reports: The 56-69-year group was small, and its depth increase did not reach significance, likely because of low power. Because no day 14 peak-response samples were available, repertoires were characterized only after the peak T cell response. Vaccine-associated CD4 TCRs spanned the whole spike protein, with dominant responses in regions 160-218 and 743-854. Participants were mostly white British and included more females than males, and it was suggested by the authors that clonal diversity may have been underestimated. After two AZD1222 doses, both the breadth and the depth of spike-specific TCRs were significantly higher than at day 0 and than in MenACWY recipients. Nearly half of unique spike-specific TCRs reportedly recognized epitopes outside regions mutated in the B.1.351 and B.1.1.7 variants. Conclusions about previously exposed vaccinees are limited, since just a handful of AZD1222 recipients were seropositive for SARS-CoV-2 at baseline.

The germline V gene sets CDR1 to MDHEN and CDR2 to SYDVKM. Spanning cysteine to phenylalanine, the CDR3 consists of 13 amino acids. Only the CDR3 part of the read is kept: 39 bases, read in frame from the first base. Trimmed from V: 6 bases; trimmed from J: 5 bases; junction bases lacking a gene match: 7. The CDR3 regions of human TCRbeta chains were analyzed by immunosequencing. From the authors' description of their analysis: TCRs in the repertoires were matched against a reference library of SARS-CoV-2-specific TCRs that had been generated with the MIRA antigen-specificity platform. Breadth was defined as the fraction of unique TCRs that were SARS-CoV-2-associated, and depth was defined as the fraction of total T cells that were SARS-CoV-2-associated. Using the MIRA data, every spike-specific TCR was mapped to the spike region that the TCR reacted to and assigned to either a CD4 or a CD8 class. Log10-transformed breadth and depth values were compared by one-way ANOVA with Sidak's multiple comparisons tests. TCRdb obtained this table from immuneACCESS and retained in-frame rearrangements with V and J assigned. These tables miss some clones; where compared with another copy, unresolved V genes account for less than half of the shortfall, and the remainder is unexplained. The D gene and trimming were derived from the DNA, and the V and J assignments and clone size from that table. For this sample there are around 110,000 clones; 80% to 90% appear just once. Jointly, the top ten make up 3.9% of the sample.

Turning to this clone: No cognate antigen has been identified for it. No quality values exist for individual bases; no much larger clone is one base distant.

The time point label here, explained by the study, means: baseline before first vaccination. Taken with the paper, the label for treatment or condition translates to: meningococcal conjugate vaccine given as trial control. Vaccinee samples came from UK trials COV001 and COV002, including a single-blind randomized controlled phase 2/3 trial of AZD1222 (ChAdOx1 nCoV-19) in healthy adults. For TCRbeta chain sequencing, PBMC samples were collected from trial participants at day 0 and at day 28 after the second dose. This chain joins TRBV28 to TRBJ2-7; 7 middle bases align to TRBD1. The input for sequencing was peripheral blood, taken on day 0 of MenACWY control vaccination. The sequence was collected from an adult in good health. The CDR3 region: CASSTGQPHEQYF. The nucleotide sequence reads TGTGCCAGCAGCACGGGACAGCCCCACGAGCAGTACTTC. Reference TRBV28 and TRBJ2-7 proteins supply the regions before and after the CDR3; the full variable domain is: DVKVTQSSRYLVKRTGEKVFLECVQDMDHENMFWYRQDPGLGLRLIYFSYDVKMKEKGDIPEGYSVSREKKERFSLILESASTNQTSMYLCASSTGQPHEQYFGPGTRLTVT.